One and the same sample provided the 31 T cell receptor beta chains below, sequenced in a study of a mutant IDH1 vaccine in newly diagnosed glioma. Indicated time point: week 23, last vaccination. Topical imiquimod was applied with each vaccine dose, which held 300 ug of mutant IDH1 20-mer peptide. Clones were sequenced by immunoSEQ multiplex PCR, and TCRdb holds only the in-frame ones, with some missing. The sample contains tens of thousands of clones, around 74% of which appear only once. No antigens are known for them. Sample: PBMCs, taken from a glioma patient whose treatment included an IDH1 peptide vaccine. The receptors were gathered from a man aged 50 or older with glioma.

The rearrangement links TRBV30 to TRBJ2-3; TRBD1 matches 10 bases. V lost 0 bases to trimming and J lost 3 bases; unmatched junction nucleotides: 3. CDR1 is GTSNPN and CDR2 is SVGIG in the germline V gene (reference sequence). The CDR3 length is 15 residues. The CDR3 sequence: CAWSVDRGLTDTQYF. In DNA form, the CDR3 reads TGTGCCTGGAGTGTTGACAGGGGGCTAACAGATACGCAGTATTTT.

The rearrangement joins TRBV11-2 to TRBJ1-1; no definite D call. The CDR3 is made up of 11 amino acids. Germline lookup yields CDR1 SGHAT and CDR2 FQNNGV. The ends were cut back, 5 bases at V and 6 bases at J, with 7 bases in the middle. The CDR3 loop reads CASSPFAEAFF. CDR3 in DNA: TGTGCCAGCAGCCCCTTCGCTGAAGCTTTCTTT.

This rearrangement joins TRBV13 to TRBJ1-3; no clear D gene. The CDR3 covers 13 residues. Germline loops: CDR1 PRHDT, CDR2 FYEKMQ (reference sequence). Deletions cut 0 bases from V and 4 bases from J, with 4 bases between. This chain's CDR3 is CASSLGQGNTIYF. The DNA of the CDR3 is TGTGCCAGCAGCTTAGGACAGGGAAACACCATATATTTT.

V gene TRBV2 combines with J gene TRBJ2-5; D is ambiguous. The better agreement between TRBJ2-7 and the DNA end casts doubt on the J call. Germline CDR1 SNHLY, CDR2 FYNNEI. The length of the CDR3 is 12 residues. The CDR3 DNA follows: TGTGCCTCGCTGGCTAGCTCCTACGAGCAGTACTTC. Encoded protein: CASLASSYEQYF.

The chain has TRBV6-6 and TRBJ2-2; TRBD1 matches at 7 bases. CDR1 MNHNY and CDR2 SVGAGI come from the germline V gene (reference sequence). The CDR3 has 14 residues. Trimming at V came to 7 bases and at J to 6 bases, leaving 8 bases not matched to a gene. CDR3 protein: CASITTGVPGELFF. CDR3 DNA: TGTGCCAGCATTACTACAGGGGTCCCCGGGGAGCTGTTTTTT.

This chain joins TRBV27 and TRBJ2-1, with 10 bases lining up with TRBD2. Trimming cost V 2 bases and J 2 bases; bases outside gene matches: 0. The CDR3 is 15 amino acids. The germline gives CDR1 MNHEY, CDR2 SMNVEV (reference sequence). CDR3 coding DNA: TGTGCCAGCAGTTTAAGCGGGGGGGCCTACAATGAGCAGTTCTTC. Translation: CASSLSGGAYNEQFF.

This chain uses TRBV7-8 with TRBJ2-3; 15 bases are shared with TRBD2. The CDR3 sequence is 17 residues long. J lost 5 bases, V lost 5 bases, and 8 bases had no gene match. Per the germline V gene, CDR1 is SGHVS and CDR2 is FQNEAQ. CDR3 in amino acids: CASSLRTSGGAVDTQYF. CDR3 coding DNA: TGTGCCAGCAGCCTTCGGACTAGCGGGGGGGCCGTAGATACGCAGTATTTT.

J is TRBJ1-1 and V is TRBV30; D unclear. Trimming stripped 2 bases from V and 4 bases from J, with 17 bases between. This CDR3 is 15 amino acids long. Looked up from germline, CDR1 is GTSNPN and CDR2 is SVGIG (reference sequence). CDR3 loop: CAWSMSPKSGTEAFF. The CDR3 DNA sequence: TGTGCCTGGAGTATGAGTCCGAAATCAGGCACTGAAGCTTTCTTT.

V and J are TRBV20-1 and TRBJ1-1; the D is unclear. The CDR3 is made up of 11 amino acids. The V gene's germline CDR1 is DFQATT and CDR2 SNEGSKA (reference sequence). Between the trimmed V and J ends, which lost 6 bases and 5 bases, there was a span of 10 bases. CDR3 bases: TGCAGTGCCCCCGTGGGTACTGAAGCTTTCTTT. It codes for CSAPVGTEAFF.

The V gene is TRBV10-2, the J gene TRBJ1-2, with D tentatively TRBD1 (6 bases). V lost 3 bases and J 7 bases, leaving 12 bases between the germline ends. The CDR3 covers 13 residues. Germline V CDR1 and CDR2: WSHSY, SAAADI. The CDR3 spells CASSEQGGGGYTF. In nucleotides, the CDR3 is TGCGCCAGCAGTGAACAGGGTGGAGGTGGCTACACCTTC.

The rearrangement joins TRBV14 to TRBJ2-7; D unclear. The ends were cut back, 4 bases at V and 5 bases at J, with 6 bases in the middle. CDR3 length equals 11 residues. CDR1 SGHDN and CDR2 FVKESK come from the germline V gene. CDR3 protein: CASSRNHEQYF. The CDR3 DNA reads TGTGCCAGCAGCCGGAACCACGAGCAGTACTTC.

This sequence joins TRBV5-5 and TRBJ1-1, with D unresolved. There are 12 residues in the CDR3. Trimming shortened V by 4 bases and J by 6 bases, and 10 bases separated the two germline ends. The germline CDR1 and CDR2 sequences are SGHKS and YYEKEE (reference sequence). The CDR3, as DNA: TGTGCCAGCAGCCAAGGGAAGGCTGAAGCTTTCTTT. It yields the protein CASSQGKAEAFF.

The genes are TRBV4-3 and TRBJ1-2; no firm D call. The V gene lost 0 bases and the J gene lost 6 bases, with 17 bases spanning the gap. The germline CDR1 and CDR2 sequences are LGHNA and YSLEER. The CDR3 extends over 16 amino acids. The CDR3 region has the DNA TGCGCCAGCAGCCAAGATGCAGGAGATAGGTCCCATGGCTACACCTTC. Protein product: CASSQDAGDRSHGYTF.

This sequence joins TRBV7-2 and TRBJ2-7; 7 bases are shared with TRBD1. Germline loops: CDR1 SGHTA, CDR2 FQGNSA. The CDR3 sequence is 14 residues long. V was clipped by 5 bases and J by 3 bases; unmatched bases: 7. CDR3 sequence (DNA): TGTGCCAGCAGCCCACAGGGGTCCCTCTACGAGCAGTACTTC. It encodes CASSPQGSLYEQYF.

J is TRBJ2-1 and V is TRBV7-2, with D uncertain. Per germline, CDR1 SGHTA and CDR2 FQGNSA. The CDR3 is 12 amino acids. V lost 6 bases to trimming and J lost 9 bases, with 12 bases between them. DNA for the CDR3: TGTGCCAGCAGTCCCCGTTACGGTGAGCAGTTCTTC. Translating it yields CASSPRYGEQFF.

The genes are TRBV15 and TRBJ1-2, with 11 nucleotides matching TRBD1. The CDR3 runs to 15 residues. CDR1 is LNHNV, CDR2 YYDKDF, per germline (reference sequence). V lost 0 bases and J lost 5; bases outside the gene matches: 2. The CDR3: CATSRDRDRGYGYTF. The CDR3 DNA is TGTGCCACCAGCAGAGATCGGGACAGGGGGTATGGCTACACCTTC.

This clone was detected a few times. The chain recombines TRBV18 with TRBJ1-1, with D uncertain. Trimming removed 3 bases at V and 0 bases at J, with 11 bases between. The CDR3 is 15 residues long. Germline CDR1 is KGHSH and CDR2 is LQKENI. The CDR3 bases are TGTGCCAGCTCACCCTCAAGGCAGATGAACACTGAAGCTTTCTTT. Protein sequence: CASSPSRQMNTEAFF.

Only one count was recorded for this clone. The chain is built from TRBV29-1 and TRBJ2-1; 7 nucleotides align to TRBD1. V was pared by 4 bases and J by 6 bases, with 6 bases of the junction left unmatched. CDR3 length equals 13 residues. In germline, CDR1 is SQVTM, CDR2 ANQGSEA. The CDR3 DNA is TGCAGCGTTGTCGAGACAGGGATCAATGAGCAGTTCTTC. Protein sequence: CSVVETGINEQFF.

This clone was counted a single time. This chain links TRBV4-3 with TRBJ1-1; D unclear. The V gene lost 4 bases and the J gene lost 4 bases, with 13 bases spanning the gap. The CDR3 is 14 amino acids. Germline loops: CDR1 LGHNA, CDR2 YSLEER. CDR3 nucleotides: TGCGCCAGCAGCCCTCATACGAGAGGCACTGAAGCTTTCTTT. It is translated as CASSPHTRGTEAFF.

This chain uses TRBV6-6 with TRBJ1-1; tentatively, D is TRBD1 (5 bases). V gave up 6 bases and J gave up 5 bases, with 16 bases separating them. Germline CDR1 MNHNY, CDR2 SVGAGI (reference sequence). The CDR3 length is 14 residues. Here the CDR3 DNA reads TGTGCCAGCAGCAGGGACGGAGGAGTGACTGAAGCTTTCTTT. Translating gives CASSRDGGVTEAFF.

This chain uses TRBV9 with TRBJ1-2, with D perhaps matching TRBD1 (5 bases). This CDR3 has 15 residues. With 0 bases removed from V and 8 bases from J, the gap between germline ends came to 17 bases. Per germline, CDR1 SGDLS and CDR2 YYNGEE. The CDR3 is CASSVEPGDSWGYTF. In nucleotides, the CDR3 is TGTGCCAGCAGCGTAGAGCCGGGGGACTCCTGGGGCTACACCTTC.

This clone showed up just a few times. Written as DNA, the CDR3 is TGTGCCAGCAGCTTAGTTCGCGCGGATGAGCAGTTCTTC. The encoded protein is CASSLVRADEQFF. The chain has TRBV7-9 and TRBJ2-1; D is unresolved. This CDR3 contains 13 residues. Germline CDR1 reads SEHNR; CDR2 reads FQNEAQ (reference sequence). V lost 1 base to trimming and J lost 8 bases, with 9 bases between them. The variable domain in full, with the rest retrieved from reference TRBV7-9 and TRBJ2-1, is DTGVSQNPRHKITKRGQNVTFRCDPISEHNRLYWYRQTLGQGPEFLTYFQNEAQLEKSRLLSDRFSAERPKGSFSTLEIQRTEQGDSAMYLCASSLVRADEQFFGPGTRLTVL.

The CDR3: CAISGNDRAVYEQYF. As DNA, the CDR3 is TGTGCCATCAGTGGGAACGACAGGGCCGTGTACGAGCAGTACTTC. The chain uses TRBV10-3 and TRBJ2-7; 7 nucleotides agree with TRBD1. The V gene end was trimmed by 4 bases and the J gene end by 4 bases; junction bases not matched to a gene: 10. The CDR3 consists of 15 residues. The germline CDR1 and CDR2 sequences are ENHRY and SYGVKD.

The rearrangement uses TRBV30 and TRBJ2-5; 8 bases line up with TRBD1. The germline V gene encodes CDR1 GTSNPN and CDR2 SVGIG (reference sequence). The CDR3 contains 15 residues. V shed 1 base, J shed 1 base, and the junction held 5 bases outside the gene matches. DNA for the CDR3: TGTGCCTGGAGTGGTGACAGGGGTGTCCAAGAGACCCAGTACTTC. This translates into CAWSGDRGVQETQYF.

This chain links TRBV30 with TRBJ2-5, with D possibly TRBD2 on 6 matching bases. The germline gives CDR1 GTSNPN, CDR2 SVGIG (reference sequence). Trimming shortened V by 3 bases and J by 4 bases, and 15 bases separated the two germline ends. The CDR3 sequence is 14 residues long. The CDR3 reads CAWSPTAGGETQYF. The CDR3 DNA reads TGTGCCTGGAGCCCGACCGCCGGGGGAGAGACCCAGTACTTC.

This sequence joins TRBV4-1 and TRBJ2-2; D may be TRBD1 (6 bases). CDR1 and CDR2 (germline): MGHRA, YSYEKL. This CDR3 spans 16 amino acids. Trimming cost V 2 bases and J 1 base, with 11 bases left between them. The CDR3: CASSQNRALNTGELFF. The CDR3 region has the DNA TGCGCCAGCAGCCAAAACAGGGCTCTGAACACCGGGGAGCTGTTTTTT.

V is TRBV30 and J is TRBJ2-1, with a possible D match to TRBD2 (5 bases). This CDR3 comprises 11 residues. The V end lost 5 bases, the J end lost 7 bases, and 9 bases lay between the germline ends. The V gene's germline CDR1 is GTSNPN and CDR2 SVGIG (reference sequence). CDR3 region: CAWDYRNEQFF. CDR3 sequence (DNA): TGTGCCTGGGACTATCGGAATGAGCAGTTCTTC.

The chain has TRBV2 and TRBJ1-4, with unresolved D. Germline lookup yields CDR1 SNHLY and CDR2 FYNNEI. Trimming cost V 4 bases and J 0 bases, with 9 bases left between them. The CDR3 loop spans 15 amino acids. The CDR3 is CASSVEAATNEKLFF. The CDR3 DNA is TGTGCCAGCAGTGTTGAGGCTGCAACTAATGAAAAACTGTTTTTT.

This chain joins TRBV11-2 and TRBJ2-1; D is possibly TRBD1 or TRBD2 (6 bases each). With 6 bases removed from V and 9 bases from J, the gap between germline ends came to 15 bases. The CDR3 runs 13 residues. The germline V gene has CDR1 SGHAT and CDR2 FQNNGV. This chain's CDR3 is CASSPRPGAEQFF. The CDR3 nucleotides are TGTGCCAGCAGTCCTCGACCGGGGGCTGAGCAGTTCTTC.

This chain connects TRBV7-6 to TRBJ2-1; tentatively, D is TRBD2 (6 bases). Germline V gives CDR1 SGHVS, CDR2 FNYEAQ. The CDR3 totals 17 residues. Trimming pared 0 bases from V and 6 bases from J, leaving 18 bases between. CDR3 sequence reads: CASSLARGSQTINEQFF. The DNA for the CDR3 is TGTGCCAGCAGCTTAGCGCGGGGCAGCCAAACTATCAATGAGCAGTTCTTC.

The V gene is TRBV20-1, the J gene TRBJ1-5; D unclear. Trimming left V 3 bases short and J 4 bases short, with 4 bases between. The germline V gene has CDR1 DFQATT and CDR2 SNEGSKA (reference sequence). The CDR3 runs 11 residues. DNA of the CDR3: TGCAGTGCTAGTACGAATCAGCCCCAGCATTTT. Translation: CSASTNQPQHF.